A single sample is the source of the 30 T cell receptor beta chains below, sequenced in a study of blood T cell repertoires in COVID-19. Here immunoSEQ multiplex PCR was the method, and the copy in TCRdb shows in-frame clones only, minus some. Among some 460,000 clones listed, 87% were seen once. Sequences were obtained from PBMCs or T cells enriched from blood (not recorded which). Every receptor here comes from a woman between 18 and 30 years old with acute COVID-19.

The chain links TRBV5-4 to TRBJ2-3; 11 bases are a match to TRBD2. Germline V lookup: CDR1 SGHNT, CDR2 YYREEE (reference sequence). The CDR3 runs to 15 residues. V gave up 4 bases and J gave up 1 base; unmatched junction bases: 2. For the CDR3, the DNA is TGTGCCAGCAGCGAACTAGCGGGGGGCACAGATACGCAGTATTTT. It codes for CASSELAGGTDTQYF. Combining the CDR3 with reference TRBV5-4 and TRBJ2-3 gives the whole variable domain ETGVTQSPTHLIKTRGQQVTLRCSSQSGHNTVSWYQQALGQGPQFIFQYYREEENGRGNFPPRFSGLQFPNYSSELNVNALELDDSALYLCASSELAGGTDTQYFGPGTRLTVL.

The V gene is TRBV7-6, the J gene TRBJ2-2, with 8 nucleotides matching TRBD1. The CDR3 contains 17 residues. With 2 bases clipped from V and 4 bases from J, the junction kept 9 bases outside the gene matches. Germline V gives CDR1 SGHVS, CDR2 FNYEAQ. Written as DNA, the CDR3 is TGTGCCAGCAGCTTAACGGACAGGGCTTGGAGCACCGGGGAGCTGTTTTTT. It yields the protein CASSLTDRAWSTGELFF.

The V gene is TRBV10-3, the J gene TRBJ2-2; no clear D. The germline CDR1 and CDR2 sequences are ENHRY and SYGVKD. The CDR3 sequence is 14 residues long. V lost 0 bases and J 5 bases, leaving 7 bases between the germline ends. CDR3: CAISESRATGELFF. CDR3 in DNA: TGTGCCATCAGTGAGTCCAGAGCGACCGGGGAGCTGTTTTTT.

V gene TRBV5-4 combines with J gene TRBJ1-1; TRBD1 agrees at 7 bases. The CDR3 consists of 14 residues. Germline CDR1 is SGHNT and CDR2 is YYREEE (reference sequence). After removal of 4 bases from V and 3 bases from J, the junction contained 6 bases not matched to a gene. Here the CDR3 reads CASSLTGVYTEAFF. The DNA for the CDR3 is TGTGCCAGCAGCCTAACAGGGGTCTACACTGAAGCTTTCTTT.

The rearrangement uses TRBV7-9 and TRBJ2-5, with 9 bases lining up with TRBD2. The CDR3 is 17 residues long. CDR1 is SEHNR and CDR2 is FQNEAQ in the germline V gene (reference sequence). Germline trimming cut 5 bases from V and 5 bases from J; bases unmatched to any gene: 15. The CDR3 here is CASSRVPGGRALETQYF. In DNA form, the CDR3 reads TGTGCCAGCAGCCGGGTGCCTGGCGGGAGGGCCTTGGAGACCCAGTACTTC.

This clone has a single count. V usage is TRBV7-9 and J usage is TRBJ2-1; D is undetermined. CDR3 size: 13 residues. Germline CDR1 SEHNR, CDR2 FQNEAQ (reference sequence). V was cut by 2 bases and J by 4 bases, with 6 bases left in between. The CDR3 sequence: CASSLLAYNEQFF. DNA for the CDR3: TGTGCCAGCAGCTTACTCGCGTACAATGAGCAGTTCTTC.

The V call is TRBV4-1, the J call TRBJ2-2; TRBD2 matches at 8 bases. Per the germline V gene, CDR1 is MGHRA and CDR2 is YSYEKL. The length of the CDR3 is 17 residues. V shed 1 base and J 6 bases; nucleotides not matched to a gene: 10. The CDR3, as DNA: TGCGCCAGCAGCCAAGCGAAATGGGAGCGGGAGTCCGGGGAGCTGTTTTTT. Translating gives CASSQAKWERESGELFF.

The chain employs TRBV28 and TRBJ1-5; D remains unclear. Trimming left V 7 bases short and J 0 bases short, with 13 bases between. Germline lookup yields CDR1 MDHEN and CDR2 SYDVKM. The CDR3 is made up of 15 amino acids. CDR3: CASNPDGNSNQPQHF. The DNA of the CDR3 is TGTGCCAGCAACCCGGACGGGAATAGCAATCAGCCCCAGCATTTT.

The genes are TRBV7-9 and TRBJ1-5, with D possibly TRBD1 on 5 matching bases. The CDR3 totals 14 residues. V shed 5 bases and J shed 6 bases, with 14 bases lying between them. Germline CDR1 and CDR2: SEHNR and FQNEAQ (reference sequence). The CDR3 loop reads CASSRGAEGQPQHF. As DNA, the CDR3 is TGTGCCAGCAGCCGCGGGGCAGAGGGTCAGCCCCAGCATTTT.

This chain uses TRBV19 with TRBJ1-5; the D is unclear. The CDR3 contains 17 residues. Deletions cut 2 bases from V and 2 bases from J, with 16 bases between. Germline V CDR1 and CDR2: LNHDA, SQIVND (reference sequence). The CDR3 DNA reads TGTGCCAGTAGTATACAGTCCGGGATGCTAGGCAATCAGCCCCAGCATTTT. Protein sequence: CASSIQSGMLGNQPQHF.

The gene calls are TRBV9 and TRBJ2-3; no reliable D call. Looked up from germline, CDR1 is SGDLS and CDR2 is YYNGEE. Trimming left V 4 bases short and J 0 bases short, with 15 bases between. This CDR3 region has 16 residues. DNA of the CDR3: TGTGCCAGCAGCCTAGATTTGCAGACTAGCACAGATACGCAGTATTTT. It codes for CASSLDLQTSTDTQYF.

V gene TRBV4-3 combines with J gene TRBJ2-2, with D possibly matching TRBD2 (5 bases). Looked up from germline, CDR1 is LGHNA and CDR2 is YSLEER. Between the trimmed V and J ends, which lost 4 bases and 6 bases, there was a span of 15 bases. The CDR3 is made up of 15 amino acids. The CDR3 here is CASSRLTGSAGELFF. CDR3 sequence (DNA): TGCGCCAGCAGCCGGCTCACGGGGTCCGCCGGGGAGCTGTTTTTT.

The chain carries TRBV5-4 and TRBJ1-4; D possibly corresponds to TRBD1 (6 bases). Trimming left V 4 bases short and J 4 bases short, with 11 bases between. This CDR3 spans 14 amino acids. Per the germline V gene, CDR1 is SGHNT and CDR2 is YYREEE (reference sequence). In nucleotides, the CDR3 is TGTGCCAGCAGCAAGGACAGAAATAATGAAAAACTGTTTTTT. Residues: CASSKDRNNEKLFF.

J is TRBJ1-4 and V is TRBV5-1; the D is unclear. Per the germline V gene, CDR1 is SGHRS and CDR2 is YFSETQ. The CDR3 extends over 12 amino acids. Trimming removed 6 bases from V and 8 bases from J, with 11 bases in between. The CDR3 region has the DNA TGCGCCAGCAACAATCCAGGCGAAAAACTGTTTTTT. This translates into CASNNPGEKLFF.

This clone was seen a single time. The V call is TRBV7-9, the J call TRBJ1-6; 9 bases agree with TRBD1. The CDR3 contains 14 residues. CDR1 is SEHNR and CDR2 is FQNEAQ in the germline V gene (reference sequence). The trim removed 7 bases at V and 7 bases at J, leaving 5 bases unmatched. In nucleotides, the CDR3 is TGTGCCAGCACAACGGGACAGGGCAATTCACCCCTCCACTTT. Translated: CASTTGQGNSPLHF.

The rearrangement uses TRBV19 and TRBJ2-5; perhaps TRBD1 as D (6 bases). Germline assignment: CDR1 LNHDA and CDR2 SQIVND (reference sequence). V shed 8 bases and J shed 5 bases, with 24 bases lying between them. There are 16 residues in the CDR3. The CDR3 coding sequence is TGTGCCAGTCGAAGCCGAGATACAGGGTACGTCGAGACCCAGTACTTC. It translates to CASRSRDTGYVETQYF.

There are a few counts of this clone. The V gene is TRBV3-1 (or the pseudogene TRBV3-2), the J gene TRBJ1-6, with 8 bases that match TRBD1. Germline V lookup: CDR1 LGHDT, CDR2 YNNKEL (reference sequence). The ends lost 4 bases at V and 5 bases at J; junction bases unmatched: 4. CDR3 length: 15 amino acids. The CDR3 region is CASSPRQGNNSPLHF. The CDR3 coding sequence is TGTGCCAGCAGCCCCCGACAGGGGAATAATTCACCCCTCCACTTT.

The chain recombines TRBV6-5 with TRBJ2-3; 9 bases are a match to TRBD2. This CDR3 has 16 amino acids. The germline CDR1 and CDR2 sequences are MNHEY and SVGAGI. The junction had 5 bases not matched to a gene; V was cut back by 0 bases and J by 4 bases. The CDR3 DNA follows: TGTGCCAGCAGTTACTCCCCAAGCGGGAGGTCAGATACGCAGTATTTT. It yields the protein CASSYSPSGRSDTQYF.

A remark on this clone: The identical CDR3 is also encoded by other nucleotide sequences in the sample. J is TRBJ1-4 and V is TRBV9; D perhaps matches TRBD1 (6 bases). Germline V gene sequence: CDR1 SGDLS, CDR2 YYNGEE. V lost 2 bases to trimming and J lost 1 base, with 9 bases between them. This CDR3 contains 15 residues. This CDR3 reads CASSVGGGTNEKLFF. DNA for the CDR3: TGTGCCAGCAGCGTGGGAGGGGGAACTAATGAAAAACTGTTTTTT.

This clone was detected only once. The chain uses TRBV5-6 and TRBJ2-7; D possibly corresponds to TRBD2 (5 bases). This CDR3 contains 14 residues. V lost 4 bases to trimming and J lost 2 bases, with 13 bases between them. Looked up from germline, CDR1 is SGHDT and CDR2 is YYEEEE. In DNA form, the CDR3 reads TGTGCCAGCAGCCTATTCGCCGGGACCTACGAGCAGTACTTC. It codes for CASSLFAGTYEQYF.

The genes are TRBV7-3 and TRBJ2-1, with a weak D call TRBD2 (6 bases). With 2 bases removed from V and 4 bases from J, the gap between germline ends came to 12 bases. Per germline, CDR1 SGHTA and CDR2 FQGTGA. The CDR3 contains 15 residues. The CDR3 here is CASSLLDGGYNEQFF. The CDR3 coding sequence is TGTGCCAGCAGCTTACTGGACGGGGGATACAATGAGCAGTTCTTC.

V usage is TRBV19 and J usage is TRBJ1-5; a weak D match, TRBD1 (6 bases). The CDR3 has 15 residues. V lost 4 bases and J 4 bases, leaving 14 bases between the germline ends. CDR1 LNHDA and CDR2 SQIVND come from the germline V gene (reference sequence). The CDR3 reads CASSTMTGLNQPQHF. The CDR3 DNA is TGTGCCAGTAGTACGATGACAGGTCTAAATCAGCCCCAGCATTTT.

J is TRBJ2-5 and V is TRBV6-5, with D maybe TRBD1 (6 bases). Looked up from germline, CDR1 is MNHEY and CDR2 is SVGAGI. The CDR3 contains 15 residues. V was cut by 6 bases and J by 2 bases, with 16 bases left in between. The CDR3 sequence is CASSPLTGPQETQYF. In DNA, the CDR3 is TGTGCCAGCAGCCCCTTGACAGGTCCACAAGAGACCCAGTACTTC.

This chain links TRBV12-5 with TRBJ2-5; no clear D. V lost 6 bases to trimming and J lost 3 bases, with 5 bases between them. The CDR3 totals 11 residues. Germline assignment: CDR1 LGHNT and CDR2 FRNRAP. The CDR3 bases are TGTGCTAGTGGCCTCGAAGAGACCCAGTACTTC. Translation: CASGLEETQYF.

The chain employs TRBV6-5 and TRBJ1-5, with 7 bases that match TRBD1. The CDR3 runs to 15 residues. Looked up from germline, CDR1 is MNHEY and CDR2 is SVGAGI. The ends lost 6 bases at V and 3 bases at J; junction bases unmatched: 8. DNA for the CDR3: TGTGCCAGCAGCCGACAGGGTAGGGACAATCAGCCCCAGCATTTT. It yields the protein CASSRQGRDNQPQHF.

The rearrangement uses TRBV14 and TRBJ2-7; 8 nucleotides align to TRBD2. The CDR3 consists of 16 residues. The junction had 8 bases not matched to a gene; V was cut back by 3 bases and J by 1 base. The V gene's germline CDR1 is SGHDN and CDR2 FVKESK. The CDR3 spells CASSHPRAGGSYEQYF. CDR3 nucleotides: TGTGCCAGCAGCCACCCCCGGGCGGGAGGATCCTACGAGCAGTACTTC.

This chain uses TRBV5-1 with TRBJ2-1, with 10 bases matching TRBD2. CDR1 is SGHRS and CDR2 is YFSETQ in the germline V gene. V shed 7 bases, J shed 9 bases, and the junction held 10 bases outside the gene matches. The CDR3 runs to 14 residues. The chain's CDR3 is CASQASGSYGEQFF. CDR3 nucleotide sequence: TGCGCCAGCCAAGCTAGCGGGAGTTACGGTGAGCAGTTCTTC.

The rearrangement links TRBV7-9 to TRBJ1-4; D gene uncertain. The CDR3 contains 15 residues. Germline V gene data show CDR1 as SEHNR and CDR2 as FQNEAQ (reference sequence). With 4 bases removed from V and 3 bases from J, the gap between germline ends came to 12 bases. The CDR3 loop is CASSSYGDPNEKLFF. CDR3 DNA: TGTGCCAGCAGCTCCTACGGGGATCCTAATGAAAAACTGTTTTTT.

Only a few counts were recorded for this clone. The chain employs TRBV28 and TRBJ1-5; TRBD1 aligns across 10 bases. CDR1 is MDHEN, CDR2 SYDVKM, per germline. V lost 4 bases and J lost 5; bases outside the gene matches: 5. The CDR3 totals 15 residues. The CDR3 region has the DNA TGTGCCAGCAGTTCGGGACAGGGGAACGATCAGCCCCAGCATTTT. Its protein is CASSSGQGNDQPQHF.

A single count supports this clone. Here the CDR3 reads CASSFQTTGFAFF. The CDR3, as DNA: TGTGCCAGCAGCTTCCAGACGACAGGGTTCGCTTTCTTT. The chain carries TRBV5-5 and TRBJ1-1; TRBD1 matches at 7 bases. CDR1 and CDR2 (germline): SGHKS, YYEKEE (reference sequence). This CDR3 comprises 13 residues. V shed 2 bases and J 11 bases; nucleotides not matched to a gene: 9. The full variable domain, completed using reference TRBV5-5 and TRBJ1-1, is DAGVTQSPTHLIKTRGQQVTLRCSPISGHKSVSWYQQVLGQGPQFIFQYYEKEERGRGNFPDRFSARQFPNYSSELNVNALLLGDSALYLCASSFQTTGFAFFGQGTRLTVV.